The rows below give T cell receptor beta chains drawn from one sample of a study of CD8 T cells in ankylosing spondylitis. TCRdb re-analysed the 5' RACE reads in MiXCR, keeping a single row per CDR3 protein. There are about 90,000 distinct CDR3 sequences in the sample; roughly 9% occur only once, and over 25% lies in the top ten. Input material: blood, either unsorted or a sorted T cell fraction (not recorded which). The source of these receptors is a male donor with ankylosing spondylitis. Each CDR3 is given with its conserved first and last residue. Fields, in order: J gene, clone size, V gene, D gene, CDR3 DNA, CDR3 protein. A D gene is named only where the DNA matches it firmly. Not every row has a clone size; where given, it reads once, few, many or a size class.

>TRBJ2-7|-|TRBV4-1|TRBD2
TGCGCCAGCAGCCAAGACGGGACTAGCGGTATATCCGAGCAGTACTTC
CASSQDGTSGISEQYF
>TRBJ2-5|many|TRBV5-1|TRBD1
TGCGCCAGCAGCAAAGAGGGGACAGGGGCAGAGACCCAGTACTTC
CASSKEGTGAETQYF
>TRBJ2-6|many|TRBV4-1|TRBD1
TGCGCCAGCAGCCAAGACGGACAGGGCCTTCACTCTGGGGCCAACGTCCTGACTTTC
CASSQDGQGLHSGANVLTF
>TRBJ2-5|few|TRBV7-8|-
TGTGCCAGCAGCTCGAAATTCATTGGACACCTACAAGAGACCCAGTACTTC
CASSSKFIGHLQETQYF
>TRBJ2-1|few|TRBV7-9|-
TGTGCCAGCAGCTACCCGGACAGTCTCAATGAGCAGTTCTTC
CASSYPDSLNEQFF
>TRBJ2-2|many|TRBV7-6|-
TGTGCCAGCAGCTTAGGGGGGAACACCGGGGAGCTGTTTTTT
CASSLGGNTGELFF
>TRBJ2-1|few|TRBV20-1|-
TGCAGTGCTAGAGTGACTTCCGACTCCTACAATGAGCAGTTCTTC
CSARVTSDSYNEQFF
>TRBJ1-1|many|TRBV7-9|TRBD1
TGTGCCAGCAGTTTCACAGGGGGCGGTGGGTACACTGAAGCTTTCTTT
CASSFTGGGGYTEAFF
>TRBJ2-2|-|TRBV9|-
TGTGCCAGCAGCGCCATGGGGGGCACCGGGGAGCTGTTTTTT
CASSAMGGTGELFF
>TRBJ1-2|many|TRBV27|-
TGTGCCAGCAGGACGGAGGAGGGTGGCTACACCTTC
CASRTEEGGYTF
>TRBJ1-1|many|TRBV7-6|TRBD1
TGTGCCAGCAGCTCAAACCAGGGGGTGAACACTGAAGCTTTCTTT
CASSSNQGVNTEAFF
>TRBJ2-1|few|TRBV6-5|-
TGTGCCAGCAGTTTCGGGGCTGGGAATGAGCAGTTCTTC
CASSFGAGNEQFF
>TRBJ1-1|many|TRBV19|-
TGTGCCAGTAGTATAGTGGAGAACACTGAAGCTTTCTTT
CASSIVENTEAFF
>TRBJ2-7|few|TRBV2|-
TGTGCCAGCAGTGAGACCAGGACCTACGAGCAGTACTTC
CASSETRTYEQYF
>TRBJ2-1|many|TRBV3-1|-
TGTGCCAGCAGCGAACCGGGACTCGGGACCTCCTACAATGAGCAGTTCTTC
CASSEPGLGTSYNEQFF
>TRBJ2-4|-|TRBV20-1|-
TGCAGTGCTAGAGATATCGGCGGGGACATTCAGTACTTC
CSARDIGGDIQYF
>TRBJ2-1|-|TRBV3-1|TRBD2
TGTGCCAGCAGCCCCGAAGGACTAGCGGGCACCTACAATGAGCAGTTCTTC
CASSPEGLAGTYNEQFF
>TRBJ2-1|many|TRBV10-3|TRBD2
TGTGCCACTCGGACTAGCGGGAGCTCCTACAATGAGCAGTTCTTC
CATRTSGSSYNEQFF
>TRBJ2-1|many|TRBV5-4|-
TGTGCCAGCAGCCTCAGACAGGCGGGGTACAATGAGCAGTTCTTC
CASSLRQAGYNEQFF
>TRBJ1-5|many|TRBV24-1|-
TGTGCCACCAGTGATGGGGACATTAGGGATCAGCCCCAGCATTTT
CATSDGDIRDQPQHF
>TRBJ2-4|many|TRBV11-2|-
TGTGCCAGCAGCTTAGATCGGGGACGCGTACAGCCCAAAAACATTCAGTACTTC
CASSLDRGRVQPKNIQYF
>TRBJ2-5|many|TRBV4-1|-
TGCGCCAGCAGCCAACAAGAGACCCAGTACTTC
CASSQQETQYF
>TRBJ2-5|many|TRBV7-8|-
TGTGCCAGCAGCTTAGCCCCAGACGAAGAGACCCAGTACTTC
CASSLAPDEETQYF
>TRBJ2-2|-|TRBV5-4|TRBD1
TGTGCCAGCAGCTTCCAGGGGGCCGGGGAGCTGTTTTTT
CASSFQGAGELFF
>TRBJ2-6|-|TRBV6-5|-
TGTGCCAGCAGTTACTCCACAGGGAATAGGGGGGCCAACGTCCTGACTTTC
CASSYSTGNRGANVLTF
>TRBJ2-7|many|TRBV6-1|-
TGTGCCAGCAGTGAAGTAAACCCCTACGAGCAGTACTTC
CASSEVNPYEQYF
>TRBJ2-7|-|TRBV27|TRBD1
TGTGCCAGCCAGACGAATGTCCGACAGGGGTCCTACGAGCAGTACTTC
CASQTNVRQGSYEQYF
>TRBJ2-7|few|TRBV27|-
TGTGCCAGCAGGACGGGCGGACTTGAGCAGTACTTC
CASRTGGLEQYF
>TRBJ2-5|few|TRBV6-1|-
TGTGCCAGCAGGAAACTACTAGCAGGGTCGGGAGAGACCCAGTACTTC
CASRKLLAGSGETQYF
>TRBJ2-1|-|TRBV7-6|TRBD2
TGTGCCAGCAGCTTAGAAATTCTAGCGGGAGAACATGAGCAGTTCTTC
CASSLEILAGEHEQFF
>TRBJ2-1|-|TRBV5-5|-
TGTGCCAGCAGCTTCGTAGAAGCCTCAGAGCAGTTCTTC
CASSFVEASEQFF
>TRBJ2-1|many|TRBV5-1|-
TGCGCCAGCAGCGGCGACAGGTTGGATGAGCAGTTCTTC
CASSGDRLDEQFF
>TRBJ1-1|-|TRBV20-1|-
TGCAGTGCTCGCGCGGGGGCCGAAGCTTTCTTT
CSARAGAEAFF
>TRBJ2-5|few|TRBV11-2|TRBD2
TGTGCCAGCAGCCCGTGGACTAGCGACCAAGAGACCCAGTACTTC
CASSPWTSDQETQYF
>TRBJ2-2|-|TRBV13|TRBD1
TGTGCCAGCAGCTCCGAGGGACAGGGTCCGAACACCGGGGAGCTGTTTTTT
CASSSEGQGPNTGELFF
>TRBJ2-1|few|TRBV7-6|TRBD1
TGTGCCAGCAGCTTGGACAGGGACCATGAGCAGTTCTTC
CASSLDRDHEQFF
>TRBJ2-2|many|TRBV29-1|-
TGCAGCGGCCGTAGGGGGGCAGACACCGGGGAGCTGTTTTTT
CSGRRGADTGELFF